This TCR beta chain comes out of a study of cytomegalovirus exposure and HLA in healthy donors. Trimming cost V 4 bases and J 2 bases; bases outside gene matches: 9. The CDR3 extends over 16 amino acids. The germline V gene encodes CDR1 MDHEN and CDR2 SYDVKM. PCR primers comprised 60 Vbeta and 13 Jbeta primers. The method was immunoSEQ multiplex PCR; TCRdb's version includes in-frame clones alone and lacks a portion of them. There are about 98,000 clones in the sample; roughly four fifths occur only once, and 8% to 10% lies in the top ten. The chain employs TRBV28 and TRBJ2-5; 8 bases match TRBD1. The sequence came from a male donor in good health and CMV-seropositive. Sequenced: PBMCs. CDR3 DNA: TGTGCCAGCAGTTCCCCGGACAGGGCGATGCAAGAGACCCAGTACTTC. It is translated as CASSSPDRAMQETQYF.